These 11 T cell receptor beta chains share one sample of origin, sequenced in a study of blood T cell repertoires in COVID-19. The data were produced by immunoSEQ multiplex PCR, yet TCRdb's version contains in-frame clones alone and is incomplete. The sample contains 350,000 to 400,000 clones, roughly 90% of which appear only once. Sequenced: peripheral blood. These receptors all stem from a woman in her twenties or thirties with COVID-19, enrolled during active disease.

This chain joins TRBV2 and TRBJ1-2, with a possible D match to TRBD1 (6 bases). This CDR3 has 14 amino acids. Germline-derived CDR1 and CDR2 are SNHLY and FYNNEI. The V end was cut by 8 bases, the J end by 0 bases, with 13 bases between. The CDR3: CASGNRGTNYGYTF. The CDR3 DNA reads TGTGCCAGCGGTAATAGGGGGACTAACTATGGCTACACCTTC.

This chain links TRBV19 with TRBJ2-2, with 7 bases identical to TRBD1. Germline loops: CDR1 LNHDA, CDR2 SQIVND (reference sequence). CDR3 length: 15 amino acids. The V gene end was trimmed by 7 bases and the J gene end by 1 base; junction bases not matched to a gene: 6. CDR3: CASTPRTGNTGELFF. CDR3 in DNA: TGTGCCAGTACCCCGAGGACAGGGAACACCGGGGAGCTGTTTTTT.

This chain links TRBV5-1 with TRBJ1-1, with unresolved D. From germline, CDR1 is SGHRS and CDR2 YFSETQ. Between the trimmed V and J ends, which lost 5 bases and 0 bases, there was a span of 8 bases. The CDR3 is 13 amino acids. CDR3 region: CASRVEVNTEAFF. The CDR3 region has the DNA TGCGCCAGCAGAGTGGAGGTGAACACTGAAGCTTTCTTT.

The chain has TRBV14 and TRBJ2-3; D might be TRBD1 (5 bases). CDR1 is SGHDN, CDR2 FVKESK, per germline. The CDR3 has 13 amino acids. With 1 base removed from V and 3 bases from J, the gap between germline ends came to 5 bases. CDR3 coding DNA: TGTGCCAGCAGCCAAGCAGGGACAGATACGCAGTATTTT. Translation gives CASSQAGTDTQYF. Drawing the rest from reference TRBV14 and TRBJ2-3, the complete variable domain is EAGVTQFPSHSVIEKGQTVTLRCDPISGHDNLYWYRRVMGKEIKFLLHFVKESKQDESGMPNNRFLAERTGGTYSTLKVQPAELEDSGVYFCASSQAGTDTQYFGPGTRLTVL.

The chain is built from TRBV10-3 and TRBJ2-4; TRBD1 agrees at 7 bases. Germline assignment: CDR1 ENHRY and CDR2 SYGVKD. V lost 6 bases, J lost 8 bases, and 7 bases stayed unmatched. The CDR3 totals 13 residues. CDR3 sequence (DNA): TGTGCCATCAGCAGGGGGTGGGTGGACATTCAGTACTTC. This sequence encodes CAISRGWVDIQYF.

The CDR3 DNA reads TGTGCCAGCAGCCCCACCCTAGCGGGGGCTGGAAACACCATATATTTT. Amino acids: CASSPTLAGAGNTIYF. The chain recombines TRBV14 with TRBJ1-3, with D possibly being TRBD1 (5 bases). Germline CDR1 and CDR2: SGHDN and FVKESK. CDR3 size: 16 residues. The V gene lost 4 bases and the J gene lost 2 bases, with 15 bases spanning the gap.

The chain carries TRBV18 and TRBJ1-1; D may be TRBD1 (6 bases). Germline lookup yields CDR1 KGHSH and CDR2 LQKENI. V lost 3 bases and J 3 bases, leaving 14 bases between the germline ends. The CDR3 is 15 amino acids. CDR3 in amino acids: CASSPPQGFDTEAFF. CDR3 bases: TGTGCCAGCTCACCTCCACAGGGTTTTGACACTGAAGCTTTCTTT.

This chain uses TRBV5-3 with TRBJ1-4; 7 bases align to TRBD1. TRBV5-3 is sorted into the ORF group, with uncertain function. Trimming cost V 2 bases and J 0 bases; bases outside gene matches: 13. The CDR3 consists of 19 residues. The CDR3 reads CARSLVCRDRTSTNEKLFF. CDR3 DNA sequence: TGTGCCAGAAGCTTAGTTTGCCGGGACAGAACATCAACTAATGAAAAACTGTTTTTT.

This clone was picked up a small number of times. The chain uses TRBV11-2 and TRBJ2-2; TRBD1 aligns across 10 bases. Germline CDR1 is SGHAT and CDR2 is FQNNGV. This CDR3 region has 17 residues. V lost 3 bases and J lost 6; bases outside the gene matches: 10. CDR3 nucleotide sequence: TGTGCCAGCAGCTTTCCCCGGGACAGGGGTAAAGCCGGGGAGCTGTTTTTT. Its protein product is CASSFPRDRGKAGELFF. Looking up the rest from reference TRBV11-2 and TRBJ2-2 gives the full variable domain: EAGVAQSPRYKIIEKRQSVAFWCNPISGHATLYWYQQILGQGPKLLIQFQNNGVVDDSQLPKDRFSAERLKGVDSTLKIQPAKLEDSAVYLCASSFPRDRGKAGELFFGEGSRLTVL.

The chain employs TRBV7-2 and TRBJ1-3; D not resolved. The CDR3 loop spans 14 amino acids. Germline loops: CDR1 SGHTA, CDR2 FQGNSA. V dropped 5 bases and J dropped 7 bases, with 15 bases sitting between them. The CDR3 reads CASSPNRRLNTIYF. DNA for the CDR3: TGTGCCAGCAGCCCTAACAGACGGCTCAACACCATATATTTT.

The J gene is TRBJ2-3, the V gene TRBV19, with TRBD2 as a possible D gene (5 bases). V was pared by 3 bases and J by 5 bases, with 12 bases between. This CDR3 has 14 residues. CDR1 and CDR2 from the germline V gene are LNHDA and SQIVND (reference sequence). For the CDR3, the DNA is TGTGCCAGTAGTATCGGGCTCGGAGGAGATACGCAGTATTTT. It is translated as CASSIGLGGDTQYF.